Below, 15 T cell receptor beta chains from the same sample are listed, as sequenced in a study of shared clonotypes between healthy human individuals. Only in-frame clones appear in the TCRdb table, and some are missing; sequencing was by immunoSEQ multiplex PCR. Here the sample spans about 2.1 million clones, roughly 93% being singletons. Terminally differentiated effector memory CD45RA+ cells were excluded from the naive CD8 cells, which were CD45RO-negative and positively selected for CCR7. The material sequenced was naive CD8+ T cells from PBMCs. Every receptor here comes from a man younger than 35 in good health. Some clones in this sample may be carry-over from other donors' samples.

The chain is built from TRBV27 and TRBJ1-1; 10 bases are shared with TRBD1. J lost 6 bases, V lost 5 bases, and 6 bases had no gene match. Per germline, CDR1 MNHEY and CDR2 SMNVEV (reference sequence). The CDR3 covers 14 residues. The CDR3 nucleotides are TGTGCCAGCAGTGTGACAGGGGGCTTCGCTGAAGCTTTCTTT. This translates into CASSVTGGFAEAFF.

The chain is built from TRBV7-9 and TRBJ1-2; 10 bases match TRBD1. The CDR3 is made up of 15 amino acids. Germline V gene data show CDR1 as SEHNR and CDR2 as FQNEAQ (reference sequence). The ends lost 5 bases at V and 7 bases at J; junction bases unmatched: 10. The CDR3 sequence: CASSIPGQGNPGYTF. CDR3 in DNA: TGTGCCAGCAGCATACCGGGACAGGGGAATCCTGGCTACACCTTC. Drawing the rest from reference TRBV7-9 and TRBJ1-2, the complete variable domain is DTGVSQNPRHKITKRGQNVTFRCDPISEHNRLYWYRQTLGQGPEFLTYFQNEAQLEKSRLLSDRFSAERPKGSFSTLEIQRTEQGDSAMYLCASSIPGQGNPGYTFGSGTRLTVV.

A word on this clone: Additional DNA sequences in this sample encode the identical CDR3. This chain uses TRBV7-2 with TRBJ2-7; TRBD2 might be the D (5 bases). V lost 0 bases, J lost 1 base, and 7 bases lay in between. In germline, CDR1 is SGHTA, CDR2 FQGNSA. The CDR3 extends over 14 amino acids. This chain's CDR3 is CASSLAPGSYEQYF. CDR3 DNA sequence: TGTGCCAGCAGCTTAGCGCCGGGGTCCTACGAGCAGTACTTC.

The CDR3 reads CASSARTSGRRETQYF. In DNA form, the CDR3 reads TGTGCCAGCAGCGCCCGGACTAGCGGGAGGAGGGAGACCCAGTACTTC. The chain couples TRBV11-3 to TRBJ2-5, with 14 positions matching TRBD2. In germline, CDR1 is SGHNT, CDR2 YENEEA. This CDR3 is built from 16 residues. Losses at the gene ends were 5 bases for V and 5 bases for J; bases not matched to a gene: 7.

The gene calls are TRBV6-4 and TRBJ1-2; 7 positions match TRBD1. J lost 6 bases, V lost 7 bases, and 2 bases had no gene match. Germline V gene lookup returns CDR1 MRHNA and CDR2 SNTAGT. The CDR3 runs 11 residues. The CDR3: CASKGAHGYTF. The CDR3 coding sequence is TGTGCCAGCAAGGGGGCGCATGGCTACACCTTC.

This chain links TRBV29-1 with TRBJ2-1; possibly TRBD1 or TRBD2 for D (5 bases each). Per the germline V gene, CDR1 is SQVTM and CDR2 is ANQGSEA. The CDR3 length is 13 residues. V lost 7 bases and J 6 bases, leaving 16 bases between the germline ends. CDR3 coding DNA: TGCAGCGGCGGTGTATCCGGGGCCAATGAGCAGTTCTTC. It encodes CSGGVSGANEQFF.

The V call is TRBV27, the J call TRBJ2-7; maybe TRBD2 (6 bases). From germline, CDR1 is MNHEY and CDR2 SMNVEV (reference sequence). This CDR3 has 15 residues. V was trimmed by 0 bases and J by 4 bases, leaving 13 bases between them. The CDR3 coding sequence is TGTGCCAGCAGTTTATCGGATCCTAGCGCGTACGAGCAGTACTTC. Protein: CASSLSDPSAYEQYF.

The chain couples TRBV10-3 to TRBJ2-7, with TRBD2 matching 8 bases. This CDR3 contains 13 residues. The germline V gene has CDR1 ENHRY and CDR2 SYGVKD. With 6 bases clipped from V and 7 bases from J, the junction kept 8 bases outside the gene matches. CDR3 sequence: CAISRDGGEEQYF. CDR3 in DNA: TGTGCCATCAGCCGGGACGGGGGGGAAGAGCAGTACTTC.

The chain joins TRBV15 to TRBJ1-2; possible D gene TRBD1, 5 bases. Germline V gene lookup returns CDR1 LNHNV and CDR2 YYDKDF (reference sequence). V was pared by 3 bases and J by 5 bases, with 16 bases between. The CDR3 extends over 15 amino acids. CDR3 protein: CATSSEGEGRYGYTF. CDR3 in DNA: TGTGCCACCAGCAGTGAAGGGGAGGGGAGGTATGGCTACACCTTC.

The V call is TRBV27, the J call TRBJ2-1, with D possibly matching TRBD2 (6 bases). Germline V CDR1 and CDR2: MNHEY, SMNVEV (reference sequence). The CDR3 loop spans 14 amino acids. Trimming removed 6 bases at V and 10 bases at J, with 19 bases between. CDR3 loop: CASSGEASRSEQFF. The CDR3 DNA reads as TGTGCCAGCAGCGGGGAGGCTAGTCGGTCCGAGCAGTTCTTC.

The chain has TRBV6-5 and TRBJ2-5; perhaps TRBD2 as D (6 bases). This CDR3 has 13 residues. V was cut by 6 bases and J by 6 bases, with 14 bases left in between. In germline, CDR1 is MNHEY, CDR2 SVGAGI. The DNA of the CDR3 is TGTGCCAGCAGCTACGGGACTCAACAGACCCAGTACTTC. Translating it yields CASSYGTQQTQYF.

V and J are TRBV27 and TRBJ1-1, with D perhaps TRBD1 (5 bases). The CDR3 is 14 amino acids. Between the trimmed V and J ends, which lost 0 bases and 8 bases, there was a span of 13 bases. Per germline, CDR1 MNHEY and CDR2 SMNVEV (reference sequence). The DNA for the CDR3 is TGTGCCAGCAGTTTATCTTTTCTGCCAGGGGAAGCTTTCTTT. Its protein product is CASSLSFLPGEAFF.

The rearrangement uses TRBV13 and TRBJ2-2; D might be TRBD1 (6 bases). Between the trimmed V and J ends, which lost 5 bases and 1 base, there was a span of 20 bases. The CDR3 has 18 amino acids. Germline V gene lookup returns CDR1 PRHDT and CDR2 FYEKMQ (reference sequence). In DNA form, the CDR3 reads TGTGCCAGCAGCCTGACTCCCGGGACAAATGTGAACACCGGGGAGCTGTTTTTT. Translation: CASSLTPGTNVNTGELFF.

This clone was counted once. The chain is built from TRBV27 and TRBJ2-1; maybe TRBD1 (6 bases). Trimming pared 4 bases from V and 1 base from J, leaving 14 bases between. The CDR3 contains 16 residues. CDR1 and CDR2 from the germline V gene are MNHEY and SMNVEV (reference sequence). The CDR3 loop reads CASSSRTERSYNEQFF. The CDR3 nucleotides read TGTGCCAGCAGTTCCAGGACAGAACGGTCCTACAATGAGCAGTTCTTC.

This chain connects TRBV27 to TRBJ2-7; possible D gene TRBD1, 6 bases. Trimming left V 7 bases short and J 3 bases short, with 13 bases between. CDR3 length: 13 residues. CDR1 and CDR2 from the germline V gene are MNHEY and SMNVEV (reference sequence). Written as DNA, the CDR3 is TGTGCCAGCACCTCCGGGACAAACTACGAGCAGTACTTC. This codes for CASTSGTNYEQYF.